This T cell receptor (beta chain) was identified during a study of chemoradiotherapy in HPV16-positive cancers. Regarding this clone: Its antigen remains unknown.

Germline V CDR1 and CDR2: LGHNA, YSLEER. The length of the CDR3 is 14 residues. V lost 5 bases and J lost 8, with 15 bases in between. Generated by immunoSEQ multiplex PCR, the TCRdb table keeps only in-frame clones and is missing some. The data show over 10,000 clones, 77% seen once. Whole-study findings and limits: During treatment, candidate HPV-specific clones and E7-related motifs expanded in tumor. HPV-responsive T-cell expansion during chemoradiotherapy was linked to improved recurrence-free survival in HPV16-positive patients. HPV-specific T cells were functionally defined from only a couple of HPV16-positive patients.

Samples were taken several times over chemoradiotherapy. The rearrangement joins TRBV4-3 to TRBJ1-4; D is perhaps TRBD1 (6 bases). This TCR was recovered from a human donor with HPV-associated anogenital cancer. Collection took place from a patient who underwent chemoradiotherapy. For the CDR3, the DNA is TGCGCCAGCAGCTCACGTCGGGGACAAGAAAAACTGTTTTTT. It specifies CASSSRRGQEKLFF.